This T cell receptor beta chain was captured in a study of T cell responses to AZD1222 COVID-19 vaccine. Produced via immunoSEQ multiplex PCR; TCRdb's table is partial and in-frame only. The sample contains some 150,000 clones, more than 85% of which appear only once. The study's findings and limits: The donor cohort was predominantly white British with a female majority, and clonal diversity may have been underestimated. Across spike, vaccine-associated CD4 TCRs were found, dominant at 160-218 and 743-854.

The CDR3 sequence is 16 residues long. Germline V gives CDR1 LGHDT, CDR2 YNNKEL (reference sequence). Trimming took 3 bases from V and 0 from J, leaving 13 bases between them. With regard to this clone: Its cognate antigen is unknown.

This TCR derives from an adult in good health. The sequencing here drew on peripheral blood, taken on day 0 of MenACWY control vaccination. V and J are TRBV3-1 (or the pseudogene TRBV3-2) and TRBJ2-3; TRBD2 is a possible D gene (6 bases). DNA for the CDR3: TGTGCCAGCAGCCAGTACACTAGCCGCAGCACAGATACGCAGTATTTT. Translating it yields CASSQYTSRSTDTQYF.